The present T cell receptor beta chain was sequenced within a study of CD8+CD57+ T cells in acquired aplastic anemia. As for the study in general: DNA from sorted CD4+ and CD8+ cells averaged around 3.2 ug. CD4+ cells from healthy donors averaged roughly 9.9 million reads.

Notes on this clonotype: The antigen is undetermined.

The study profiled TCR beta VDJ and CDR3 using genomic DNA as template. TCRdb passed the reads through MiXCR, listing each CDR3 protein once. The sample yields some 180,000 distinct CDR3 sequences, around half seen once. Germline CDR1 MRHNA, CDR2 SNTAGT. The CDR3 consists of 15 residues. V was trimmed by 3 bases and J by 0 bases, leaving 10 bases between them. Study conclusions and caveats: Patients showed no significant difference from controls in CD8+ Simpson's diversity.

The source is a human donor in good health. The sample taken for sequencing was sorted CD4+, CD8+, or CD8+CD57+ T cells (not recorded which) from PBMCs. This chain uses TRBV6-4 with TRBJ2-3; D gene unclear. CDR3 nucleotides: TGTGCCAGCAGTGAGGACGGTTCTAGCACAGATACGCAGTATTTT. It translates to CASSEDGSSTDTQYF.